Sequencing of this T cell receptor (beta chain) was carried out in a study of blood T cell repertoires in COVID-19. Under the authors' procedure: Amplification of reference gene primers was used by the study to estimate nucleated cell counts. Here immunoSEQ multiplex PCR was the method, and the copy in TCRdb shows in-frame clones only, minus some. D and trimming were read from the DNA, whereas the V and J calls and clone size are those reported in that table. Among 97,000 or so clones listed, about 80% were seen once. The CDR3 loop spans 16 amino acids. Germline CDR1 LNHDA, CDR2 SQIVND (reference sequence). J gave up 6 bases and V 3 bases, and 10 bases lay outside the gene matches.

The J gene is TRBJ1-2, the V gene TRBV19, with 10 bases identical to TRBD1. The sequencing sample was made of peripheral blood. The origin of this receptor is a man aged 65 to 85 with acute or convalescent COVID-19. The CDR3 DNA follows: TGTGCCAGTAGTATCGACCGGGACAGGGGCCTCAATGGCTACACCTTC. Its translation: CASSIDRDRGLNGYTF.